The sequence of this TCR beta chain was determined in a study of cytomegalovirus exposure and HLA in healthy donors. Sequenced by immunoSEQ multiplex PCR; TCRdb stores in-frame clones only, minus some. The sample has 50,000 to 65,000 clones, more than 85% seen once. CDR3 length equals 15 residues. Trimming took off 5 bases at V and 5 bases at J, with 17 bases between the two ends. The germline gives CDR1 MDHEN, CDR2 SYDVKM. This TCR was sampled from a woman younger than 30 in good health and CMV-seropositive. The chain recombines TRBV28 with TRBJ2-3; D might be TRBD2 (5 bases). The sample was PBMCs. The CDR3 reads CASSPTLANVDTQYF. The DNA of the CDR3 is TGTGCCAGCAGTCCTACCTTAGCGAACGTAGATACGCAGTATTTT.